This is a list of T cell receptor beta chains from one sample in a study of T-cell reconstitution after alpha-beta-depleted transplantation in children. TCRdb passed the PCR reads through MiXCR, listing each CDR3 protein once. This sample has some 640,000 distinct CDR3 sequences; around 16% occur once, and the top ten carry 1.1%. This sample comprised PBMCs from the stem cell graft donor, obtained from the stem cell graft. The receptors originated from a human donor who donated a stem cell graft to a child with acute myeloid leukemia. Each CDR3 is given with its conserved first and last residue. The D gene is left open where the match is weak. The size of a clone is reported for some rows only, either as once, few or many, or as a class for expanded clones.

J gene: TRBJ2-5
clone size: .
D gene: TRBD2
V gene: TRBV5-1
CDR3 DNA: TGCGCCAGCAGCTTGGCTCCACTAGCGGGGGCATTTCAAGAGACCCAGTACTTC
CDR3 protein: CASSLAPLAGAFQETQYF

J gene: TRBJ2-5
clone size: few
D gene: .
V gene: TRBV7-6
CDR3 DNA: TGTGCCAGCAGCTCCTATCTAACCGGGGTCCCGTGGGAGACCCAGTACTTC
CDR3 protein: CASSSYLTGVPWETQYF

J gene: TRBJ1-2
clone size: many
D gene: .
V gene: TRBV7-2
CDR3 DNA: TGTGCCAGCAGCTTAGAATCAGTCTATGGCTACACCTTC
CDR3 protein: CASSLESVYGYTF

J gene: TRBJ2-7
clone size: few
D gene: .
V gene: TRBV5-1
CDR3 DNA: TGCGCCAGCAGCCCGGAGGCTTCTCGGCTGGAGCAGTACTTC
CDR3 protein: CASSPEASRLEQYF

J gene: TRBJ2-3
clone size: .
D gene: .
V gene: TRBV10-3
CDR3 DNA: TGTGCCATCAGTCCCGGGGGCCGCTCGTATACGCAGTATTTT
CDR3 protein: CAISPGGRSYTQYF

J gene: TRBJ2-3
clone size: few
D gene: TRBD2
V gene: TRBV5-1
CDR3 DNA: TGCGCCAGCAGCTGGGCGGGGGGAAGAGATACGCAGTATTTT
CDR3 protein: CASSWAGGRDTQYF

J gene: TRBJ1-5
clone size: .
D gene: .
V gene: TRBV28
CDR3 DNA: TGTGCCAGCAGTTTATTTGAGACAGTTAGCAATCAGCCCCAGCATTTT
CDR3 protein: CASSLFETVSNQPQHF

J gene: TRBJ1-1
clone size: many
D gene: .
V gene: TRBV7-2
CDR3 DNA: TGTGCCAGCAGCTTAGCTCCATCCCCAGGGACTGAAGCTTTCTTT
CDR3 protein: CASSLAPSPGTEAFF

J gene: TRBJ1-1
clone size: .
D gene: .
V gene: TRBV5-1
CDR3 DNA: TGCGCCAGCAGCCCTACCAGAGGGGACCTGAACACTGAAGCTTTCTTT
CDR3 protein: CASSPTRGDLNTEAFF

J gene: TRBJ2-7
clone size: few
D gene: TRBD2
V gene: TRBV4-3
CDR3 DNA: TGCGCCAGCAGCCCCCTTATGGGGGGGGGCTACGAGCAGTACTTC
CDR3 protein: CASSPLMGGGYEQYF

J gene: TRBJ2-1
clone size: few
D gene: .
V gene: TRBV20-1
CDR3 DNA: TGCAGTGCCCCAACACCGGACGGTTACAATGAGCAGTTCTTC
CDR3 protein: CSAPTPDGYNEQFF

J gene: TRBJ2-2
clone size: many
D gene: .
V gene: TRBV20-1
CDR3 DNA: TGCAGTGCTAGAGTGGGGGACACCAGGACCGGGGAGCTGTTTTTT
CDR3 protein: CSARVGDTRTGELFF

J gene: TRBJ2-1
clone size: many
D gene: TRBD1
V gene: TRBV11-1
CDR3 DNA: TGTGCCAGCAGCTTAGGAGGTTACCGGGACAGGGGCCACAATGAGCAGTTCTTC
CDR3 protein: CASSLGGYRDRGHNEQFF

J gene: TRBJ2-5
clone size: few
D gene: TRBD2
V gene: TRBV20-1
CDR3 DNA: TGCAGTGCTAAGACCGGGGGGGGCCAAGAGACCCAGTACTTC
CDR3 protein: CSAKTGGGQETQYF

J gene: TRBJ1-2
clone size: .
D gene: .
V gene: TRBV13
CDR3 DNA: TGTGGCTGCAGCTTAATGACAAATGGCTACACCTTC
CDR3 protein: CGCSLMTNGYTF

J gene: TRBJ1-1
clone size: many
D gene: .
V gene: TRBV20-1
CDR3 DNA: TGCAGTGCTGAACGGGGGAGGAACACTGAAGCTTTCTTT
CDR3 protein: CSAERGRNTEAFF

J gene: TRBJ2-4
clone size: many
D gene: .
V gene: TRBV20-1
CDR3 DNA: TGCAGTGCTAGATGGGTAGCCAAAAACATTCAGTACTTC
CDR3 protein: CSARWVAKNIQYF

J gene: TRBJ1-3
clone size: few
D gene: .
V gene: TRBV5-1
CDR3 DNA: TGCGCCAGCCGTCCCCGTGAATCAGGAAACACCATATATTTT
CDR3 protein: CASRPRESGNTIYF

J gene: TRBJ2-1
clone size: .
D gene: .
V gene: TRBV12-3/TRBV12-4
CDR3 DNA: TGTGCCAGCAGTTCCATTAGTTGGACTCCCCGCCCCTACAATGAGCAGTTCTTC
CDR3 protein: CASSSISWTPRPYNEQFF

J gene: TRBJ1-5
clone size: many
D gene: .
V gene: TRBV27
CDR3 DNA: TGTGCCAGCAATTCCAAGGGGCTTAGCAATCAGCCCCAGCATTTT
CDR3 protein: CASNSKGLSNQPQHF

J gene: TRBJ1-5
clone size: .
D gene: .
V gene: TRBV24-1
CDR3 DNA: TGTGCCACCAGTGACGGGCCATTTTATAGCAATCAGCCCCAGCATTTT
CDR3 protein: CATSDGPFYSNQPQHF

J gene: TRBJ2-1
clone size: .
D gene: TRBD2
V gene: TRBV20-1
CDR3 DNA: TGCAGTGCTAGAGAGGGCACCGGGACTAGCGTGGGGAGGTGGCAGTTCTTC
CDR3 protein: CSAREGTGTSVGRWQFF

J gene: TRBJ2-2
clone size: few
D gene: .
V gene: TRBV4-3
CDR3 DNA: TGCGCCAGCAGCCAGGGAGAAGGCACCGGGGAGCTGTTTTTT
CDR3 protein: CASSQGEGTGELFF

J gene: TRBJ2-1
clone size: .
D gene: TRBD1
V gene: TRBV15
CDR3 DNA: TGTGCCACCAGTTTTGACAGGGGGTTCTACAATGAGCAGTTCTTC
CDR3 protein: CATSFDRGFYNEQFF

J gene: TRBJ2-1
clone size: .
D gene: TRBD1
V gene: TRBV7-8
CDR3 DNA: TGTGCCAGCAGCAGACGCGGGACAGGGGGCAATGAGCAGTTCTTC
CDR3 protein: CASSRRGTGGNEQFF

J gene: TRBJ2-5
clone size: .
D gene: .
V gene: TRBV24-1
CDR3 DNA: TGTGCCACCAGTGATTTAGGCAGGGGAGAAGAGACCCAGTACTTC
CDR3 protein: CATSDLGRGEETQYF